One sample yielded the 17 T cell receptor beta chains listed below, sequenced in a study of glioma-infiltrating T cells. TCR alpha and beta CDR3 regions were amplified from RNA using iRepertoire nested multiplex PCR. TCRdb redid the calling of the multiplex PCR reads with MiXCR, one entry per CDR3 protein. The table has fewer than 500,000 distinct CDR3 sequences, 41% seen once. What was sequenced was glioma tissue, nonneoplastic brain tissue, or PBMCs (not recorded which). The receptors were sampled from a human donor with low-grade glioma or glioblastoma, undergoing nonglioma brain surgery, or in good health (not recorded which).

This clonotype was seen ten or more times. The chain carries TRBV28 and TRBJ1-6, with no clear D. Germline V gene lookup returns CDR1 MDHEN and CDR2 SYDVKM. V was pared by 6 bases and J by 10 bases, with 19 bases between. The CDR3 covers 15 residues. The CDR3 is CASSSDTGGISPLHF. CDR3 nucleotide sequence: TGTGCCAGCAGCTCCGACACGGGTGGAATCTCACCCCTCCACTTT.

The chain couples TRBV5-1 to TRBJ2-7, with 8 positions matching TRBD2. Germline loops: CDR1 SGHRS, CDR2 YFSETQ. The ends lost 3 bases at V and 7 bases at J; junction bases unmatched: 12. This CDR3 is 15 amino acids long. The CDR3 here is CASSSTTSGVGEQYF. Here the CDR3 DNA reads TGCGCCAGCAGCTCCACAACTAGCGGAGTGGGAGAGCAGTACTTC.

This clonotype appeared many times. The rearrangement uses TRBV15 and TRBJ1-5; D unclear. This CDR3 has 16 residues. Trimming removed 0 bases from V and 3 bases from J, with 12 bases in between. Per the germline V gene, CDR1 is LNHNV and CDR2 is YYDKDF (reference sequence). CDR3: CATSREMVLLNQPQHF. The CDR3 coding sequence is TGTGCCACCAGCAGAGAGATGGTCCTCCTCAATCAGCCCCAGCATTTT.

This clonotype was found once. This may come from a read error, since a much larger clone is one base off. The V call is TRBV6-2 or TRBV6-3, the J call TRBJ2-1; TRBD1 agrees at 7 bases. J was trimmed by 10 bases and V by 6 bases; bases with no gene match: 12. Germline V gives CDR1 MNHEY, CDR2 SVGEGT. This CDR3 has 14 residues. CDR3 nucleotides: TGTGCCAGCAGACCTGACAGGGTCTCCTACGAGCAGTTCTTC. It encodes CASRPDRVSYEQFF.

This clonotype appeared a few times. J is TRBJ2-1 and V is TRBV4-1, with D perhaps matching TRBD2 (5 bases). CDR1 is MGHRA, CDR2 YSYEKL, per germline. This CDR3 has 17 residues. V was pared by 4 bases and J by 5 bases, with 21 bases between. The CDR3 reads CASSRRQEGAVHNEQFF. In DNA, the CDR3 is TGCGCCAGCAGCCGTAGACAAGAGGGAGCCGTCCACAATGAGCAGTTCTTC.

Turning to this clonotype: A much larger clone is a single base away; this may be a read error. The chain recombines TRBV28 with TRBJ1-1; D is uncertain. The CDR3 extends over 16 amino acids. In germline, CDR1 is MDHEN, CDR2 SYDVKM. The CDR3 nucleotides are TGTGCCAGCAGTTTGTCCCCCCTACAGATGAACACTGAAACTTTCTTT. This gives the protein CASSLSPLQMNTETFF. The whole variable domain, filled in from reference TRBV28 and TRBJ1-1, reads DVKVTQSSRYLVKRTGEKVFLECVQDMDHENMFWYRQDPGLGLRLIYFSYDVKMKEKGDIPEGYSVSREKKERFSLILESASTNQTSMYLCASSLSPLQMNTETFFGQGTRLTVV.

This clonotype was detected a few times. This chain uses TRBV7-9 with TRBJ1-1; TRBD1 aligns across 8 bases. Trimming at V came to 5 bases and at J to 5 bases, leaving 7 bases not matched to a gene. CDR3 size: 14 residues. Germline-derived CDR1 and CDR2 are SEHNR and FQNEAQ (reference sequence). The CDR3 DNA is TGTGCCAGCAGCCATGGACAGGGAGGGACTGAAGCTTTCTTT. Its translation is CASSHGQGGTEAFF.

This clonotype was counted many times. V and J are TRBV6-5 and TRBJ2-7; 10 bases map to TRBD2. Looked up from germline, CDR1 is MNHEY and CDR2 is SVGAGI. The CDR3 is made up of 16 amino acids. The ends lost 0 bases at V and 5 bases at J; junction bases unmatched: 7. CDR3 protein: CASSYSLLAGFDEQYF. The CDR3 nucleotides are TGTGCCAGCAGTTACTCGTTACTAGCGGGATTTGACGAGCAGTACTTC.

In this sample, this clonotype turned up once. V is TRBV20-1 and J is TRBJ1-6; D might be TRBD1 (5 bases). Per germline, CDR1 DFQATT and CDR2 SNEGSKA (reference sequence). This CDR3 comprises 13 residues. CDR3: CSANTRGDSPLHF. The CDR3 region has the DNA TGCAGCGCGAACACACGGGGCGATTCACCCCTCCACTTT.

CDR3 DNA sequence: TGTGCCAGCAGGGAATGGCGGACTAGCGGCTACGAGCAGTACTTC. It yields the protein CASREWRTSGYEQYF. The chain couples TRBV2 to TRBJ2-7; 10 bases match TRBD2. The CDR3 consists of 15 residues. CDR1 SNHLY and CDR2 FYNNEI come from the germline V gene. Trimming at V came to 6 bases and at J to 3 bases, leaving 8 bases not matched to a gene.

The chain uses TRBV6-1 and TRBJ1-2; D unresolved. The length of the CDR3 is 13 residues. CDR1 is MNHNS, CDR2 SASEGT, per germline. The V end was cut by 4 bases, the J end by 8 bases, with 14 bases between. CDR3 protein: CASSACLNSGYTF. CDR3 DNA: TGTGCCAGCAGTGCCTGTCTCAATTCGGGCTACACCTTC.

This clonotype was found a few times. The chain has TRBV20-1 and TRBJ1-1, with 9 bases identical to TRBD1. The CDR3 is made up of 15 amino acids. CDR1 DFQATT and CDR2 SNEGSKA come from the germline V gene (reference sequence). J lost 4 bases, V lost 4 bases, and 10 bases had no gene match. The CDR3 DNA is TGCAGTGCTAAACCGGGACAGGGTGCGGGCACTGAAGCTTTCTTT. Protein: CSAKPGQGAGTEAFF.

This clonotype was found many times. The rearrangement uses TRBV20-1 and TRBJ2-3, with D unclear. This CDR3 region has 17 residues. The V gene's germline CDR1 is DFQATT and CDR2 SNEGSKA (reference sequence). V was trimmed by 5 bases and J by 2 bases, leaving 23 bases between them. The CDR3 region has the DNA TGCAGTGCTGGCCCTAGGGCCATCATCCCATTCACAGATACGCAGTATTTT. This gives the protein CSAGPRAIIPFTDTQYF.

This chain uses TRBV4-3 with TRBJ1-5; a weak D match, TRBD1 (5 bases). The CDR3 extends over 15 amino acids. Germline assignment: CDR1 LGHNA and CDR2 YSLEER. V was trimmed by 4 bases and J by 2 bases, leaving 12 bases between them. This CDR3 reads CASSPPGRRNQPQHF. The CDR3 region has the DNA TGCGCCAGCAGCCCCCCGGGACGGCGCAATCAGCCCCAGCATTTT.

This clonotype has just a few counts. The rearrangement links TRBV4-1 to TRBJ2-5; TRBD2 aligns across 8 bases. Germline CDR1 MGHRA, CDR2 YSYEKL. Trimming removed 0 bases from V and 4 bases from J; junction bases left unmatched: 7. The CDR3 covers 16 residues. CDR3 protein: CASSQDGNGRGETQYF. The CDR3, as DNA: TGCGCCAGCAGCCAAGATGGGAACGGGAGGGGAGAGACCCAGTACTTC.

To note about this clonotype: The germline gene is not matched at one end of the junction; a read error may be the cause. The chain has TRBV20-1 and TRBJ1-1; possibly TRBD1 for D (5 bases). This CDR3 spans 17 amino acids. Germline CDR1 is DFQATT and CDR2 is SNEGSKA (reference sequence). CDR3 DNA: TGCAGTGCTAGAGGTAAGGTGCAGGGCGGTTGGGGCACTGAAGGTTTCTTT. Its translation: CSARGKVQGGWGTEGFF.

This clonotype was seen many times. V gene TRBV7-2 combines with J gene TRBJ1-1; 8 positions match TRBD1. This CDR3 is built from 14 residues. CDR1 is SGHTA, CDR2 FQGNSA, per germline. Germline trimming cut 6 bases from V and 10 bases from J; bases unmatched to any gene: 13. As DNA, the CDR3 is TGTGCCAGCAGTAAGGACAGGGAAAGGTTTGGAGCTTTCTTT. It is translated as CASSKDRERFGAFF.